This T cell receptor beta chain was recorded in a study of beta chain features in type 1 diabetes. In its sample, this clone was seen a few times. What it recognizes is unknown. Overall study results and limits: Equally in patients and controls, PCR might preferentially amplify shorter templates. Moderately but significantly shorter TCRB CDR3s were found in Type 1 diabetes patients in all four CD4+ subsets.

CDR3 length equals 16 residues. J was trimmed by 6 bases and V by 3 bases; bases with no gene match: 13. The germline CDR1 and CDR2 sequences are KGHSH and LQKENI. The investigators reverse transcribed all of the isolated RNA, so they sequenced expressed TCRB transcripts. Assay: immunoSEQ multiplex PCR; the TCRdb copy retains only in-frame clones and omits some. Of 110,000 to 150,000 clones detected, around a tenth appear once; the ten largest clones hold 0.55% to 0.85%. Purity exceeded 95% in all sorted populations. This chain links TRBV18 with TRBJ2-7, with 8 bases identical to TRBD1. Sequenced input: central memory CD4+ T cells from blood. This receptor was obtained from a man younger than 30 in good health. The CDR3 DNA follows: TGTGCCAGCTCACCTCCCGGTGGACAGGGAATGGGCGAGCAGTACTTC. Translated: CASSPPGGQGMGEQYF.